Listed here are 18 T cell receptor beta chains from one sample, sequenced in a study of blood T cell repertoires in COVID-19. Here immunoSEQ multiplex PCR was the method, and the copy in TCRdb shows in-frame clones only, minus some. The sample records approximately 380,000 clones, around nine tenths being singletons. Specimen: PBMCs or T cells enriched from blood (not recorded which). The receptors derive from a woman aged 18-29 years who had recovered from COVID-19.

This clone showed up just a few times. This chain uses TRBV4-2 with TRBJ1-6; D may be TRBD1 (5 bases). The germline V and J ends were trimmed by 4 bases and 10 bases, with 14 bases remaining between them. CDR1 is LGHNA, CDR2 YNFKEQ, per germline. CDR3 size: 14 residues. The CDR3 here is CASSLEGGDSPLHF. CDR3 DNA sequence: TGTGCCAGCAGCCTAGAAGGCGGGGACTCACCCCTCCACTTT.

The chain joins TRBV7-8 to TRBJ2-7, with 11 bases fitting TRBD1. J lost 3 bases, V lost 5 bases, and 6 bases had no gene match. This CDR3 has 15 amino acids. CDR1 is SGHVS, CDR2 FQNEAQ, per germline. This chain's CDR3 is CASSPRTGGGYEQYF. For the CDR3, the DNA is TGTGCCAGCAGCCCTAGGACAGGGGGCGGCTACGAGCAGTACTTC.

This chain connects TRBV9 to TRBJ1-1; 9 bases agree with TRBD1. After removal of 4 bases from V and 4 bases from J, the junction contained 8 bases not matched to a gene. The length of the CDR3 is 15 residues. Germline-derived CDR1 and CDR2 are SGDLS and YYNGEE. This chain's CDR3 is CASSPSGQGSTEAFF. The DNA of the CDR3 is TGTGCCAGCAGCCCCTCGGGACAGGGTTCCACTGAAGCTTTCTTT.

The J gene is TRBJ1-2, the V gene TRBV27, with D tentatively TRBD1 (6 bases). Germline V gives CDR1 MNHEY, CDR2 SMNVEV (reference sequence). The CDR3 covers 13 residues. Trimming cost V 6 bases and J 3 bases, with 11 bases left between them. The CDR3 is CASRRGQYYGYTF. In DNA, the CDR3 is TGTGCCAGCAGGCGTGGACAGTACTATGGCTACACCTTC.

This chain joins TRBV14 and TRBJ2-1, with a possible D match to TRBD1 (5 bases). With 4 bases removed from V and 6 bases from J, the gap between germline ends came to 10 bases. This CDR3 region has 13 residues. Germline loops: CDR1 SGHDN, CDR2 FVKESK. The chain's CDR3 is CASSPHRINEQFF. The CDR3 DNA sequence: TGTGCCAGCAGCCCACACAGGATCAATGAGCAGTTCTTC. Complete variable domain (other parts from reference TRBV14 and TRBJ2-1): EAGVTQFPSHSVIEKGQTVTLRCDPISGHDNLYWYRRVMGKEIKFLLHFVKESKQDESGMPNNRFLAERTGGTYSTLKVQPAELEDSGVYFCASSPHRINEQFFGPGTRLTVL.

The J gene is TRBJ2-7, the V gene TRBV10-3; TRBD1 aligns across 9 bases. The CDR3 totals 15 residues. Trimming took 6 bases from V and 0 from J; bases not matched to a gene: 6. Germline assignment: CDR1 ENHRY and CDR2 SYGVKD. Written as DNA, the CDR3 is TGTGCCATCAGGGCACCGGGACAGGGCTCCTACGAGCAGTACTTC. Protein: CAIRAPGQGSYEQYF.

The chain combines TRBV29-1 with TRBJ2-4; TRBD2 might be the D (5 bases). Per the germline V gene, CDR1 is SQVTM and CDR2 is ANQGSEA. Between the trimmed V and J ends, which lost 6 bases and 1 base, there was a span of 10 bases. CDR3 length: 13 residues. Written as DNA, the CDR3 is TGCAGCGTCATGGCGGGCGCCAAAAACATTCAGTACTTC. Translated: CSVMAGAKNIQYF.

V is TRBV7-2 and J is TRBJ2-7, with 10 bases aligning to TRBD1. Germline loops: CDR1 SGHTA, CDR2 FQGNSA. This CDR3 is built from 17 residues. After removal of 1 base from V and 2 bases from J, the junction contained 8 bases not matched to a gene. CDR3 nucleotide sequence: TGTGCCAGCAGCTTAGGTCCTGGGGGACAGGGGACCTACGAGCAGTACTTC. Its translation is CASSLGPGGQGTYEQYF.

This chain uses TRBV5-5 with TRBJ2-2, with D possibly TRBD2 on 5 matching bases. The CDR3 has 15 amino acids. V was pared by 0 bases and J by 6 bases, with 12 bases between. Germline lookup yields CDR1 SGHKS and CDR2 YYEKEE (reference sequence). DNA for the CDR3: TGTGCCAGCAGCTTGGCGGCTAGCTTGGCCGGGGAGCTGTTTTTT. As protein: CASSLAASLAGELFF.

The rearrangement joins TRBV5-6 to TRBJ2-7; D gene unclear. The CDR3 length is 15 residues. Germline CDR1 reads SGHDT; CDR2 reads YYEEEE. The V end was cut by 2 bases, the J end by 2 bases, with 14 bases between. CDR3 loop: CASSFVANPAYEQYF. CDR3 nucleotide sequence: TGTGCCAGCAGCTTTGTAGCAAACCCAGCCTACGAGCAGTACTTC.

This clone came up a few times. The CDR3 nucleotides read TGTGCCTGGAGTGTCCAAGATCTAGGCTTTAACTATGGCTACACCTTC. As protein: CAWSVQDLGFNYGYTF. This rearrangement joins TRBV30 to TRBJ1-2; D is ambiguous. The CDR3 is 16 amino acids. Germline loops: CDR1 GTSNPN, CDR2 SVGIG (reference sequence). V gave up 0 bases and J gave up 1 base, with 15 bases separating them.

The gene calls are TRBV28 and TRBJ1-6; 8 bases map to TRBD1. The CDR3 consists of 15 residues. Germline V gives CDR1 MDHEN, CDR2 SYDVKM. V trimming: 7 bases; J trimming: 0 bases; junction bases outside the gene matches: 2. CDR3 DNA: TGTGCCAGCAACACAGGGGGCTCCTATAATTCACCCCTCCACTTT. Translation gives CASNTGGSYNSPLHF.

In its sample, this clone was seen a few times. This chain joins TRBV2 and TRBJ1-3; tentative D call: TRBD1 (5 bases). Deletions cut 2 bases from V and 5 bases from J, with 13 bases between. The CDR3 runs 15 residues. Germline assignment: CDR1 SNHLY and CDR2 FYNNEI. Written as DNA, the CDR3 is TGTGCCAGCAGTGAAAGTCAGGGAACCAGAAACACCATATATTTT. The encoded protein is CASSESQGTRNTIYF.

The chain is built from TRBV4-3 and TRBJ1-5; a possible D gene is TRBD1 (5 bases). There are 15 residues in the CDR3. Trimming cost V 8 bases and J 5 bases, with 19 bases left between them. Germline V gene lookup returns CDR1 LGHNA and CDR2 YSLEER. CDR3: CASSLSGGVDQPQHF. Written as DNA, the CDR3 is TGCGCCAGCTCCCTCTCCGGGGGAGTGGATCAGCCCCAGCATTTT.

The J gene is TRBJ1-2, the V gene TRBV12-5; D remains unclear. There are 13 residues in the CDR3. V lost 0 bases to trimming and J lost 7 bases, with 9 bases between them. The germline gives CDR1 LGHNT, CDR2 FRNRAP. The CDR3 DNA is TGTGCTAGTGGTTTGGTCGGGGTTAGTGGCTACACCTTC. Encoded protein: CASGLVGVSGYTF.

The chain is built from TRBV6-2 or TRBV6-3 and TRBJ2-1; D is ambiguous. The V end lost 5 bases, the J end lost 6 bases, and 14 bases lay between the germline ends. The CDR3 covers 14 residues. Germline values: CDR1 MNHEY, CDR2 SVGEGT. CDR3 sequence (DNA): TGTGCCAGCAGTCGCGGCTGGGTTGGCAATGAGCAGTTCTTC. Translated: CASSRGWVGNEQFF.

The rearrangement joins TRBV10-1 to TRBJ1-4; tentative D call: TRBD1 (5 bases). The ends were cut back, 5 bases at V and 10 bases at J, with 17 bases in the middle. CDR3 length: 14 residues. Germline V lookup: CDR1 WNHNN, CDR2 SYGVQD (reference sequence). In nucleotides, the CDR3 is TGCGCCAGCAGTCCTCAAGCAGGGTCTGGAAAACTGTTTTTT. Protein sequence: CASSPQAGSGKLFF.

This chain uses TRBV27 with TRBJ1-2; D is perhaps TRBD1 (5 bases). Trimming left V 7 bases short and J 8 bases short, with 23 bases between. The CDR3 consists of 15 residues. Germline V gene data show CDR1 as MNHEY and CDR2 as SMNVEV (reference sequence). CDR3 sequence: CASKYRIQDPRGYTF. In DNA, the CDR3 is TGTGCCAGCAAATACAGGATACAGGACCCGAGAGGCTACACCTTC.